These 7 T cell receptor beta chains came from one sample sequenced in a study of blood T cell repertoires in COVID-19. The method was immunoSEQ multiplex PCR; TCRdb's version includes in-frame clones alone and lacks a portion of them. The sample yields about 95,000 clones, around 90% seen once. The sequenced sample consisted of peripheral blood. The receptors shown here come from a woman in her 70s with acute or convalescent COVID-19.

The CDR3 DNA reads TGTGCCAGCAGTCGCGACAGGGGGCTTGACGAGCAGTACTTC. Its protein is CASSRDRGLDEQYF. The rearrangement joins TRBV2 to TRBJ2-7; 10 nucleotides line up with TRBD1. The CDR3 spans 14 residues. In germline, CDR1 is SNHLY, CDR2 FYNNEI. The V and J ends lost 5 bases and 5 bases, in that order; junction bases with no gene match: 6.

This sequence joins TRBV6-5 and TRBJ2-6; possibly TRBD1 for D (6 bases). There are 15 residues in the CDR3. Germline CDR1 MNHEY, CDR2 SVGAGI. The germline V and J ends were trimmed by 7 bases and 3 bases, with 13 bases remaining between them. The CDR3 nucleotides read TGTGCCAGCACCATAACAGGGTTTGGGGCCAACGTCCTGACTTTC. Residues: CASTITGFGANVLTF.

This chain uses TRBV20-1 with TRBJ2-1; no clear D gene. The ends were cut back, 3 bases at V and 8 bases at J, with 8 bases in the middle. Germline assignment: CDR1 DFQATT and CDR2 SNEGSKA (reference sequence). The CDR3 is made up of 11 amino acids. The CDR3 reads CSARKHDEQFF. The CDR3, as DNA: TGCAGTGCTAGGAAGCACGATGAGCAGTTCTTC.

The sample holds one count of this clone. The junction departs from germline at one end; a sequencing error may be responsible. This sequence joins TRBV6-1 and TRBJ2-7, with 9 bases lining up with TRBD1. Germline V gene data show CDR1 as MNHNS and CDR2 as SASEGT. The CDR3 is made up of 13 amino acids. This CDR3 is CASSEAARDRAYF. CDR3 sequence (DNA): TGTGCCAGCAGTGAAGCGGCAAGGGACAGGGCCTATTTC.

The J gene is TRBJ1-2, the V gene TRBV6-4; 8 bases align to TRBD1. The V segment lost 6 bases and the J segment 2 bases; nucleotides outside the gene matches: 11. Germline CDR1 reads MRHNA; CDR2 reads SNTAGT. The CDR3 runs to 16 residues. The DNA of the CDR3 is TGTGCCAGCAGCCCATCAGGCGGGGACAGGAACTATGGCTACACCTTC. It codes for CASSPSGGDRNYGYTF.

The V and J genes are TRBV7-9 and TRBJ2-2, with 7 nucleotides matching TRBD2. After removal of 6 bases from V and 5 bases from J, the junction contained 3 bases not matched to a gene. The CDR3 sequence is 13 residues long. CDR1 and CDR2 from the germline V gene are SEHNR and FQNEAQ (reference sequence). This chain's CDR3 is CASSFSGTGELFF. CDR3 bases: TGTGCCAGCAGTTTTAGCGGGACCGGGGAGCTGTTTTTT.

The V call is TRBV28, the J call TRBJ2-1; 7 bases match TRBD1. Germline CDR1 is MDHEN and CDR2 is SYDVKM. V lost 6 bases to trimming and J lost 6 bases; unmatched junction nucleotides: 5. This CDR3 region has 13 residues. CDR3 loop: CASRSTGANEQFF. The CDR3 coding sequence is TGTGCCAGCAGGTCAACAGGGGCCAATGAGCAGTTCTTC.